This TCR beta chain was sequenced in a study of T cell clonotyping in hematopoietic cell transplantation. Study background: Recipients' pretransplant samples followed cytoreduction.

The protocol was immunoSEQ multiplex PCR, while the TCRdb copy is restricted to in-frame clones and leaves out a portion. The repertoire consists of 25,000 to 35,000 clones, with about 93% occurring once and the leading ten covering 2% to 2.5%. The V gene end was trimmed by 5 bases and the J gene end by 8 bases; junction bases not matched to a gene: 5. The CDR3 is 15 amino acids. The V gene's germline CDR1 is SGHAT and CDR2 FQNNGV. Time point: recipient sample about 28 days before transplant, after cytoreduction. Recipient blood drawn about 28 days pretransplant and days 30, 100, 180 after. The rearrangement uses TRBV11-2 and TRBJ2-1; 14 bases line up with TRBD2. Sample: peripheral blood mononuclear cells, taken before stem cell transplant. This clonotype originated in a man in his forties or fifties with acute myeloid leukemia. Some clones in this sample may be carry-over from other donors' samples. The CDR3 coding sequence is TGTGCCAGCAGCCCGACTAGCGGGAGGGCCCATGAGCAGTTCTTC. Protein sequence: CASSPTSGRAHEQFF.